This is a list of T cell receptor beta chains from one sample in a study of blood T cell repertoires in COVID-19. Produced via immunoSEQ multiplex PCR; TCRdb's table is partial and in-frame only. The sample lists 250,000 or so clones, 75% to 90% occurring once. The source material was peripheral blood. The receptor set was obtained from a woman between 40 and 55 years old who had recovered from COVID-19. CDR3s include the opening cysteine and the closing phenylalanine or tryptophan. D genes are given only for firm matches. Clone size, where shown, is once, few, many, or a class for clones that have expanded.

J,D,V,size,CDR3,DNA
TRBJ1-2,.,TRBV20-1,.,CSFSREVYTF,TGCAGTTTTTCCAGGGAAGTCTACACCTTC
TRBJ1-2,TRBD1,TRBV19,.,CASSTGTEGGLGYTF,TGTGCCAGTAGTACCGGGACAGAGGGTGGTTTAGGCTACACCTTC
TRBJ2-6,TRBD1,TRBV19,.,CASSMAGGAGANVLTF,TGTGCCAGTAGTATGGCAGGGGGCGCTGGGGCCAACGTCCTGACTTTC
TRBJ1-1,.,TRBV5-6,.,CASSFPQNTEAFF,TGTGCCAGCAGCTTTCCACAGAACACTGAAGCTTTCTTT
TRBJ1-2,.,TRBV14,.,CASSQSGTSLFYGYTF,TGTGCCAGCAGCCAGTCAGGGACATCTCTTTTCTATGGCTACACCTTC
TRBJ2-3,TRBD2,TRBV6-4,.,CASSDSTSGGPTDTQYF,TGTGCCAGCAGTGACTCAACTAGCGGGGGGCCCACAGATACGCAGTATTTT
TRBJ2-1,.,TRBV4-1,.,CASSLRTGVSGDVNEQFF,TGCGCCAGCAGCCTACGGACCGGGGTCTCCGGGGATGTCAATGAGCAGTTCTTC
TRBJ2-1,TRBD2,TRBV19,.,CASSIRSGGLTYNEQFF,TGTGCCAGTAGTATCCGCAGCGGGGGCCTTACCTACAATGAGCAGTTCTTC
TRBJ2-3,TRBD2,TRBV9,.,CASSVGSGEGHTDTQYF,TGTGCCAGCAGCGTAGGTTCGGGGGAGGGCCATACAGATACGCAGTATTTT
TRBJ2-1,TRBD2,TRBV11-3,.,CASSFSPKTSGGYNEQFF,TGTGCCAGCAGCTTCAGCCCAAAGACTAGCGGGGGATACAATGAGCAGTTCTTC
TRBJ2-2,TRBD2,TRBV10-2,.,CASRSRGGPNTGELFF,TGCGCCAGCAGATCTCGGGGGGGTCCGAACACCGGGGAGCTGTTTTTT
TRBJ1-2,TRBD1,TRBV5-4,.,CASSRDSYNYGYTF,TGTGCCAGCAGCCGGGACAGCTATAACTATGGCTACACCTTC
TRBJ2-3,.,TRBV7-2,.,CASSFRTSTDTQYF,TGTGCCAGCAGCTTTCGGACTAGCACAGATACGCAGTATTTT
TRBJ2-3,TRBD2,TRBV28,.,CASSISGGITDTQYF,TGTGCCAGCAGTATTAGCGGGGGAATCACAGATACGCAGTATTTT
TRBJ2-5,TRBD2,TRBV4-3,few,CASSQESRGLAGTETQYF,TGCGCCAGCAGCCAAGAAAGTCGGGGACTAGCGGGAACCGAGACCCAGTACTTC
TRBJ2-5,.,TRBV19,once,CASSSYAVKETQYF,TGTGCCAGTAGTTCCTACGCGGTTAAGGAGACCCAGTACTTC
TRBJ1-1,TRBD1,TRBV2,.,CASKIQGTGGGTEAFF,TGTGCCAGCAAAATCCAAGGGACAGGGGGCGGCACTGAAGCTTTCTTT
TRBJ1-1,TRBD1,TRBV5-4,.,CASSPVPGQKNTEAFF,TGTGCCAGCAGTCCTGTCCCGGGACAGAAGAACACTGAAGCTTTCTTT
TRBJ2-1,TRBD2,TRBV29-1,once,CSVEPGTSGNNEQFF,TGCAGCGTTGAACCCGGGACTAGCGGTAACAATGAGCAGTTCTTC
TRBJ2-2,.,TRBV9,.,CASSPSRIGSVAGELFF,TGTGCCAGCAGTCCCTCTCGGATCGGGAGTGTGGCCGGGGAGCTGTTTTTT
TRBJ1-3,.,TRBV27,.,CASSVTGTAGNTIYF,TGTGCCAGCAGTGTAACCGGGACTGCTGGAAACACCATATATTTT
TRBJ2-4,.,TRBV19,once,CASSHRRLDKNIQYF,TGTGCCAGTAGTCATCGGCGACTGGACAAAAACATTCAGTACTTC
TRBJ2-2,.,TRBV5-8,.,CASSSGLNTGELFF,TGTGCCAGCAGCTCCGGACTAAACACCGGGGAGCTGTTTTTT
TRBJ2-3,TRBD2,TRBV6-2/TRBV6-3,.,CASSTRTSGIVTDTQYF,TGTGCCAGCAGCACTCGGACTAGCGGGATAGTAACAGATACGCAGTATTTT
TRBJ1-6,TRBD1,TRBV4-1,.,CASSREWDRNSPLHF,TGCGCCAGCAGCCGGGAATGGGACAGAAATTCACCCCTCCACTTT
TRBJ1-1,.,TRBV21-1,.,CASSKDPKGGSTEAFF,TGTGCCAGCAGCAAAGACCCCAAGGGTGGGAGCACTGAAGCTTTCTTT
TRBJ2-3,TRBD1,TRBV5-6,.,CASSFRGIRTDTQYF,TGTGCCAGCAGCTTCAGGGGGATAAGGACAGATACGCAGTATTTT
TRBJ1-5,.,TRBV18,.,CASSPTPGDNQPQHF,TGTGCCAGCTCACCGACCCCAGGGGACAATCAGCCCCAGCATTTT
TRBJ2-1,.,TRBV6-5,.,CASTRESAFDEQFF,TGTGCCAGTACACGGGAGAGCGCTTTCGATGAGCAGTTCTTC
TRBJ1-4,TRBD1,TRBV19,.,CASSIVGDSANEKLFF,TGTGCCAGTAGTATAGTAGGGGACAGCGCTAATGAAAAACTGTTTTTT
TRBJ2-5,.,TRBV19,.,CASSIGQQETQYF,TGTGCCAGTAGTATAGGGCAACAAGAGACCCAGTACTTC
TRBJ1-1,.,TRBV3-1/TRBV3-2,.,CASSQAWSMTEAFF,TGTGCCAGCAGCCAAGCCTGGAGTATGACTGAAGCTTTCTTT
TRBJ2-1,TRBD2,TRBV11-2,.,CASSPLRGDNEQFF,TGTGCCAGCAGCCCCCTGCGGGGGGACAATGAGCAGTTCTTC
TRBJ2-1,TRBD2,TRBV9,.,CASSVRREARNEQFF,TGTGCCAGCAGCGTAAGGCGGGAGGCGAGGAATGAGCAGTTCTTC
TRBJ2-5,TRBD1,TRBV3-1/TRBV3-2,.,CASSQTTGGGETQYF,TGTGCCAGCAGCCAAACGACAGGGGGCGGAGAGACCCAGTACTTC
TRBJ2-5,TRBD1,TRBV3-1/TRBV3-2,.,CASSQDPRVGRDRGLYLETQYF,TGTGCCAGCAGCCAAGATCCCCGGGTTGGCCGGGACAGGGGGCTGTATTTAGAGACCCAGTACTTC
TRBJ1-1,TRBD1,TRBV5-1,few,CASSPGQGMNTEAFF,TGCGCCAGCAGCCCAGGACAGGGGATGAACACTGAAGCTTTCTTT
TRBJ1-1,.,TRBV5-4,.,CASSLAAGTEAFF,TGTGCCAGCAGCTTGGCGGCGGGGACTGAAGCTTTCTTT
TRBJ2-1,TRBD1,TRBV4-3,.,CASSQDPTGISYNEQFF,TGCGCCAGCAGCCAAGACCCGACAGGGATCTCCTACAATGAGCAGTTCTTC
TRBJ2-1,.,TRBV6-5,.,CASTPSVYNEQFF,TGTGCCAGCACTCCTAGCGTATACAATGAGCAGTTCTTC
TRBJ2-3,TRBD2,TRBV3-1/TRBV3-2,once,CASSQVAGGPSDTQYF,TGTGCCAGCAGCCAAGTGGCGGGAGGGCCATCAGATACGCAGTATTTT
TRBJ1-2,.,TRBV5-4,.,CASSDTYGYTF,TGTGCCAGCAGCGACACCTATGGCTACACCTTC
TRBJ1-6,TRBD1,TRBV11-2,.,CASSFPGGYSPLHF,TGTGCCAGCAGCTTTCCAGGGGGCTATTCACCCCTCCACTTT
TRBJ1-1,.,TRBV6-6,once,CASSSRLTGRTEAFF,TGTGCCAGCAGTTCAAGGTTGACTGGAAGAACTGAAGCTTTCTTT
TRBJ2-7,.,TRBV1,.,CTSSHLSSGTYEQYF,TGCACCAGCAGCCACCTCTCTTCAGGGACCTACGAGCAGTACTTC
TRBJ1-1,.,TRBV18,.,CASSPSETGTEAFF,TGTGCCAGCTCACCATCAGAAACAGGGACTGAAGCTTTCTTT
TRBJ2-7,TRBD2,TRBV14,once,CASSRGGTSYEQYF,TGTGCCAGCAGCCGCGGGGGTACTTCCTACGAGCAGTACTTC